The 19 T cell receptor beta chains below were found in one sample sequenced in a study of post-analysis software for immune sequencing data. Sequencing libraries made from TCR beta cDNA carried unique molecular identifiers. TCRdb itself ran the PCR reads through MiXCR, one entry per CDR3 protein. The sample lists hundreds of thousands of distinct CDR3 sequences, roughly 47% occurring once. Study-level findings and limits: Relative to controls, patients had roughly five TRBV segments at higher frequency, with TRBV5-6, TRBV5-1 and TRBV20-1 among these.

These receptors have no known antigen. Sequenced: blood. The receptor source for this set is a girl aged 10-17 years with multiple sclerosis.

This clonotype was seen only a few times. V and J are TRBV3-1 and TRBJ2-1; no firm D call. V was cut by 2 bases and J by 2 bases, with 7 bases left in between. This CDR3 spans 14 amino acids. Germline assignment: CDR1 LGHDT and CDR2 YNNKEL (reference sequence). This CDR3 is CASSQSETYNEQFF. CDR3 DNA sequence: TGTGCCAGCAGCCAATCAGAGACCTACAATGAGCAGTTCTTC.

The CDR3 nucleotides are TGTGCCTGGGGACAACTCTCTGGAAACACCATATATTTT. This encodes CAWGQLSGNTIYF. The V and J genes are TRBV12-3 or TRBV12-4 and TRBJ1-3; D is perhaps TRBD1 (6 bases). The CDR3 runs 13 residues. V was pared by 11 bases and J by 0 bases, with 11 bases between.

The table lists this clonotype with a few counts. CDR3 in amino acids: CASSPGGEGYGYTF. DNA for the CDR3: TGTGCCAGCAGCCCCGGAGGGGAGGGCTATGGCTACACCTTC. The chain carries TRBV13 and TRBJ1-2, with D possibly TRBD1 on 5 matching bases. Germline V lookup: CDR1 PRHDT, CDR2 FYEKMQ (reference sequence). V was trimmed by 5 bases and J by 4 bases, leaving 14 bases between them. The CDR3 contains 14 residues.

There are a few counts of this clonotype. The chain combines TRBV4-1 with TRBJ1-2, with a possible D match to TRBD1 (6 bases). The CDR3 has 17 amino acids. V was trimmed by 3 bases and J by 1 base, leaving 18 bases between them. The germline V gene encodes CDR1 MGHRA and CDR2 YSYEKL. CDR3 loop: CASSHPETGEINYGYTF. The CDR3 bases are TGCGCCAGCAGCCACCCCGAGACAGGAGAGATTAACTATGGCTACACCTTC.

This clonotype was detected only a few times. CDR3 coding DNA: TGTGCCAGCAGGTGGACAGGCGACGCTAATGAAAAACTGTTTTTT. This sequence encodes CASRWTGDANEKLFF. The chain carries TRBV5-6 and TRBJ1-4; 7 bases are a match to TRBD1. Germline V gene data show CDR1 as SGHDT and CDR2 as YYEEEE. Unmatched junction bases numbered 7, after V lost 5 bases and J lost 3 bases. The CDR3 totals 15 residues. The variable domain in full, with the rest retrieved from reference TRBV5-6 and TRBJ1-4, is DAGVTQSPTHLIKTRGQQVTLRCSPKSGHDTVSWYQQALGQGPQFIFQYYEEEERQRGNFPDRFSGHQFPNYSSELNVNALLLGDSALYLCASRWTGDANEKLFFGSGTQLSVL.

The chain couples TRBV12-3 or TRBV12-4 to TRBJ2-3; 10 bases line up with TRBD1. This CDR3 comprises 16 residues. Unmatched junction bases numbered 14, after V lost 6 bases and J lost 8 bases. The CDR3: CASSKRTGGSFRTQYF. The CDR3 region has the DNA TGTGCCAGCAGCAAGAGGACAGGGGGGTCCTTTCGTACGCAGTATTTT.

This clonotype was counted ten times or more. The chain employs TRBV4-1 and TRBJ2-5, with a weak D call TRBD1 (6 bases). Germline CDR1 is MGHRA and CDR2 is YSYEKL. This CDR3 is built from 16 residues. The V end lost 2 bases, the J end lost 0 bases, and 13 bases lay between the germline ends. The CDR3 reads CASSQTRQAYQETQYF. DNA for the CDR3: TGCGCCAGCAGCCAAACCCGACAGGCCTACCAAGAGACCCAGTACTTC.

This clonotype has just a few counts. The rearrangement uses TRBV30 and TRBJ2-3; D perhaps matches TRBD2 (5 bases). This CDR3 region has 9 residues. V was pared by 7 bases and J by 11 bases, with 10 bases between. Germline CDR1 and CDR2: GTSNPN and SVGIG (reference sequence). CDR3 nucleotides: TGTGCCTCGGGGATATTGCAGTATTTT. Its protein product is CASGILQYF.

This clonotype appeared a few times. The V gene is TRBV7-8, the J gene TRBJ2-5; a possible D gene is TRBD2 (5 bases). V was trimmed by 0 bases and J by 5 bases, leaving 7 bases between them. Germline values: CDR1 SGHVS, CDR2 FQNEAQ. CDR3 length: 13 residues. CDR3 sequence (DNA): TGTGCCAGCAGCTTAGCGGAGCGGGAGACCCAGTACTTC. Its protein is CASSLAERETQYF.

This clonotype turned up a few times. The chain couples TRBV6-5 to TRBJ2-4; unclear D gene. The closer fit of TRBJ2-5 to the DNA end suggests the J call may be wrong. The CDR3 covers 14 residues. Germline assignment: CDR1 MNHEY and CDR2 SVGAGI. This CDR3 is CASSYGYPGETQYF. Here the CDR3 DNA reads TGTGCCAGCAGTTACGGATACCCGGGAGAGACCCAGTACTTC.

This clonotype has only a few counts. The V call is TRBV7-2, the J call TRBJ2-6, with 8 positions matching TRBD1. Germline V gives CDR1 SGHTA, CDR2 FQGNSA. Trimming removed 10 bases from V and 0 bases from J; junction bases left unmatched: 11. The CDR3 is 17 residues long. CDR3 region: CATSRRGQVSGANVLTF. The CDR3 coding sequence is TGTGCCACCTCGAGGCGGGGACAGGTCTCTGGGGCCAACGTCCTGACTTTC.

This chain uses TRBV15 with TRBJ2-6; D not resolved. V lost 2 bases and J lost 0, with 14 bases in between. The CDR3 runs to 18 residues. Germline values: CDR1 LNHNV, CDR2 YYDKDF (reference sequence). The CDR3, as DNA: TGTGCCACCAGCAGACTCCCGACACGAAGCTCTGGGGCCAACGTCCTGACTTTC. Translated: CATSRLPTRSSGANVLTF.

In this sample, this clonotype turned up a few times. The chain carries TRBV5-6 and TRBJ2-6; 8 positions agree with TRBD1. Trimming at V came to 4 bases and at J to 2 bases, leaving 5 bases not matched to a gene. Germline CDR1 and CDR2: SGHDT and YYEEEE. This CDR3 spans 16 amino acids. Written as DNA, the CDR3 is TGTGCCAGCAGCGGGGGACAGGCCACTGGGGCCAACGTCCTGACTTTC. Translating gives CASSGGQATGANVLTF.

This clonotype was recorded a few times. This chain connects TRBV6-5 to TRBJ2-3; D not resolved. V was clipped by 5 bases and J by 3 bases, with 9 bases between them. Per germline, CDR1 MNHEY and CDR2 SVGAGI. The CDR3 runs to 13 residues. The CDR3 reads CASSDPGTDTQYF. The CDR3, as DNA: TGTGCCAGCAGTGACCCGGGTACAGATACGCAGTATTTT.

V usage is TRBV29-1 and J usage is TRBJ2-7; TRBD2 matches 14 bases. The length of the CDR3 is 14 residues. Germline V lookup: CDR1 SQVTM, CDR2 ANQGSEA. The V and J ends lost 6 bases and 10 bases, in that order; junction bases with no gene match: 11. DNA for the CDR3: TGCAGCGTCCGGGGACTAGCGGGAGTAGAGTCCCAGTACTTC. This translates into CSVRGLAGVESQYF.

This chain links TRBV15 with TRBJ2-5; the match to TRBD1 covers 10 bases. Germline CDR1 is LNHNV and CDR2 is YYDKDF (reference sequence). V lost 6 bases to trimming and J lost 4 bases; unmatched junction nucleotides: 11. The CDR3 spans 16 residues. CDR3 sequence reads: CATSAFRDRGGETQYF. The CDR3 region has the DNA TGTGCCACCAGTGCGTTCCGGGACAGGGGTGGAGAGACCCAGTACTTC.

This clonotype was counted only a few times. The chain has TRBV5-1 and TRBJ2-5; 8 positions match TRBD2. From germline, CDR1 is SGHRS and CDR2 YFSETQ. The CDR3 is 15 residues long. J lost 1 base, V lost 2 bases, and 4 bases had no gene match. The CDR3 coding sequence is TGCGCCAGCAGCTTTAGCGGGAACCGCCAAGAGACCCAGTACTTC. It codes for CASSFSGNRQETQYF.

The chain uses TRBV10-3 and TRBJ1-5; TRBD1 is a possible D gene (5 bases). Germline values: CDR1 ENHRY, CDR2 SYGVKD. The CDR3 runs to 15 residues. Trimming stripped 8 bases from V and 4 bases from J, with 18 bases between. The CDR3 loop reads CAIGGPGGENQPQHF. CDR3 in DNA: TGTGCCATCGGAGGGCCTGGAGGGGAAAATCAGCCCCAGCATTTT.

This clonotype was detected a few times. This chain joins TRBV20-1 and TRBJ2-3; D is ambiguous. Trimming took off 5 bases at V and 0 bases at J, with 6 bases between the two ends. Germline V gene lookup returns CDR1 DFQATT and CDR2 SNEGSKA (reference sequence). CDR3 length: 12 residues. CDR3: CSAWTSTDTQYF. The CDR3 DNA is TGCAGTGCTTGGACCAGCACAGATACGCAGTATTTT.